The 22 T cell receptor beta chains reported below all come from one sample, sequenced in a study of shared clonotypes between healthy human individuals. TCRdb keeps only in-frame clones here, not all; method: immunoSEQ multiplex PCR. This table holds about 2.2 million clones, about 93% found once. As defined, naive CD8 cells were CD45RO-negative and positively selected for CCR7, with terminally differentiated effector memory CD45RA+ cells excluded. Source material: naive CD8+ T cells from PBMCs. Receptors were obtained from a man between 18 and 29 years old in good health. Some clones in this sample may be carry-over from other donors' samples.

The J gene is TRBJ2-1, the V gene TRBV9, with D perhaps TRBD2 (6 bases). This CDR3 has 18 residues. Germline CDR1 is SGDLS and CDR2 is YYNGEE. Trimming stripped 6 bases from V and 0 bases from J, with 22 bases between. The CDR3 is CASTHRLADGSSYNEQFF. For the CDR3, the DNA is TGTGCCAGCACCCACCGCCTCGCCGACGGGAGCTCCTACAATGAGCAGTTCTTC.

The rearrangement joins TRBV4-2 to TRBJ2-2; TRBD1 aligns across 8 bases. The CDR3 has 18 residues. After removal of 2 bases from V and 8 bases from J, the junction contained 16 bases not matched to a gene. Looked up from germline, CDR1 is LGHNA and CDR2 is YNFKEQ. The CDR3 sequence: CASSQHPTGAEATGELFF. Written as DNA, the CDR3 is TGTGCCAGCAGCCAACACCCGACAGGGGCGGAGGCCACGGGGGAGCTGTTTTTT.

The CDR3 is CASSFFISLVDTEAFF. The CDR3 nucleotides read TGTGCCAGCAGCTTCTTCATATCATTGGTGGACACTGAAGCTTTCTTT. The chain has TRBV7-9 and TRBJ1-1; unclear D gene. Trimming took 3 bases from V and 3 from J, leaving 17 bases between them. The CDR3 runs to 16 residues. CDR1 and CDR2 from the germline V gene are SEHNR and FQNEAQ (reference sequence).

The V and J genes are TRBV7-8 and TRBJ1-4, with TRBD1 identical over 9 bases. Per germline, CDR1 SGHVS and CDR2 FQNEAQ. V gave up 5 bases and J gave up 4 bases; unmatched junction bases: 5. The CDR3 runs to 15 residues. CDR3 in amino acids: CASSVGTGINEKLFF. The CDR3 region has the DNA TGTGCCAGCAGCGTCGGGACAGGGATTAATGAAAAACTGTTTTTT. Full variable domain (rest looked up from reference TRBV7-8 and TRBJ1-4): GAGVSQSPRYKVAKRGQDVALRCDPISGHVSLFWYQQALGQGPEFLTYFQNEAQLDKSGLPSDRFFAERPEGSVSTLKIQRTQQEDSAVYLCASSVGTGINEKLFFGSGTQLSVL.

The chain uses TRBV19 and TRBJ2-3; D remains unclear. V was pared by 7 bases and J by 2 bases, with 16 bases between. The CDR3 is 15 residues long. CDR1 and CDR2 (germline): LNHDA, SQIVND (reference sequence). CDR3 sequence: CASNPSRSDTDTQYF. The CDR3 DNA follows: TGTGCCAGTAACCCCTCCCGCTCTGACACAGATACGCAGTATTTT.

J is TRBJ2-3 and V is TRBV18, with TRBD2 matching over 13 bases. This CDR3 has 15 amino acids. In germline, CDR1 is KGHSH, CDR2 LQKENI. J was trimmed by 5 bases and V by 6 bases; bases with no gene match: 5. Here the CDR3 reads CASSRTSGRIDTQYF. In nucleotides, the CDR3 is TGTGCCAGCTCGCGGACTAGCGGGAGAATAGATACGCAGTATTTT.

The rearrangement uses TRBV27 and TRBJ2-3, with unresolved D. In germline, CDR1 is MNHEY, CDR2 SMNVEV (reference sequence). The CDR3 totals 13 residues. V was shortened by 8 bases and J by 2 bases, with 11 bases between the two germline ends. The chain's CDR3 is CASHKIYTDTQYF. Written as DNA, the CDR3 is TGTGCCAGCCATAAAATTTACACAGATACGCAGTATTTT.

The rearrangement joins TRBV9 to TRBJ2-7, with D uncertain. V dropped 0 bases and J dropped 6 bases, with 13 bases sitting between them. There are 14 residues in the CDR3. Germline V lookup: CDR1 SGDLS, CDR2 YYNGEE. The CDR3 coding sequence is TGTGCCAGCAGCGTAGAGCCCCGCACGGGCGAGCAGTACTTC. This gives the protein CASSVEPRTGEQYF. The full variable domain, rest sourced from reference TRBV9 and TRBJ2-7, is DSGVTQTPKHLITATGQRVTLRCSPRSGDLSVYWYQQSLDQGLQFLIQYYNGEERAKGNILERFSAQQFPDLHSELNLSSLELGDSALYFCASSVEPRTGEQYFGPGTRLTVT.

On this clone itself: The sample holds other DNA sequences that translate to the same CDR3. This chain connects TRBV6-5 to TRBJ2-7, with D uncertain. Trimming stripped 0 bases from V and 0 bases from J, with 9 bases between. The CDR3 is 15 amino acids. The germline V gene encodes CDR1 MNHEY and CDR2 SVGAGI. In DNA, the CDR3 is TGTGCCAGCAGTTACTCAGGCGGAAGCTCCTACGAGCAGTACTTC. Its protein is CASSYSGGSSYEQYF.

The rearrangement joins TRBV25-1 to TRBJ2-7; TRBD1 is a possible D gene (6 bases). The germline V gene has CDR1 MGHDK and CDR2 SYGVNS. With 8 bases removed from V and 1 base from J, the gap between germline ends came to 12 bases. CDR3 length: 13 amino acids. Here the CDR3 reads CASYDRLSYEQYF. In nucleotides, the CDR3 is TGTGCCAGCTATGACAGGTTATCCTACGAGCAGTACTTC.

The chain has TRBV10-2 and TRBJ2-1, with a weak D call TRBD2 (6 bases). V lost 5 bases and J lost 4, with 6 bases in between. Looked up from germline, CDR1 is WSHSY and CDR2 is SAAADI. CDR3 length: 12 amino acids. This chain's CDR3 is CASSSGYNEQFF. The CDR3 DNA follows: TGCGCCAGCAGTAGCGGGTACAATGAGCAGTTCTTC.

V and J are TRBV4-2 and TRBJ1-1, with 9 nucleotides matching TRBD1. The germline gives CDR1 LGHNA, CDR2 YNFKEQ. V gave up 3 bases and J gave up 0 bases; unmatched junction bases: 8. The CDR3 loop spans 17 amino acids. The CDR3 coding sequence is TGTGCCAGCAGCCAGATGAACAGGGGGCACGTGAACACTGAAGCTTTCTTT. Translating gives CASSQMNRGHVNTEAFF.

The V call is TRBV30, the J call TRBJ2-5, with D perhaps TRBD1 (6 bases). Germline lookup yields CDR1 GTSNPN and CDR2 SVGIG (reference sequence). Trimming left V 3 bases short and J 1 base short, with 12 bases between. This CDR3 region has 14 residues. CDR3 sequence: CAWREDSVQETQYF. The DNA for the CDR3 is TGTGCCTGGAGGGAGGACAGCGTCCAAGAGACCCAGTACTTC.

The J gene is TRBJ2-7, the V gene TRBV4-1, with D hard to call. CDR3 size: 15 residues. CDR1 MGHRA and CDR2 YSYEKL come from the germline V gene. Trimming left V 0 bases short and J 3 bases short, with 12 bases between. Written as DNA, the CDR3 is TGCGCCAGCAGCCAAGATCGGAGCACGGACTACGAGCAGTACTTC. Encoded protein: CASSQDRSTDYEQYF.

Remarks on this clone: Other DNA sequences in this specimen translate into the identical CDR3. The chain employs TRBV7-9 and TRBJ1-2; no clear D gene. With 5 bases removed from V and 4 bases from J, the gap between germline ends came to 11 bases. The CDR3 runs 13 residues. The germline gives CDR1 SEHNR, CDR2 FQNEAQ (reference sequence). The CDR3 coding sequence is TGTGCCAGCAGCCCCGACCGTAGCTATGGCTACACCTTC. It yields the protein CASSPDRSYGYTF. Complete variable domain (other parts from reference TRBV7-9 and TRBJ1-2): DTGVSQNPRHKITKRGQNVTFRCDPISEHNRLYWYRQTLGQGPEFLTYFQNEAQLEKSRLLSDRFSAERPKGSFSTLEIQRTEQGDSAMYLCASSPDRSYGYTFGSGTRLTVV.

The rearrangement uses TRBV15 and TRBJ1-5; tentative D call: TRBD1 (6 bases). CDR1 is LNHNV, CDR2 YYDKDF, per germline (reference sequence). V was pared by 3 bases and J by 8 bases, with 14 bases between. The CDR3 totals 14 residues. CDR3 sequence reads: CATSRKIGGEPQHF. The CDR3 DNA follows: TGTGCCACCAGCAGGAAAATTGGGGGCGAGCCCCAGCATTTT.

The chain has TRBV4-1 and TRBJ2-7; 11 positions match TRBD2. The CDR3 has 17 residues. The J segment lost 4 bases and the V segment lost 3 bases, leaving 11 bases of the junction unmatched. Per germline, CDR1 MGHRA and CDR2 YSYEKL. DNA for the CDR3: TGCGCCAGCAGCCAGACACGACTAGCGGGAACCCCTTACGAGCAGTACTTC. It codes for CASSQTRLAGTPYEQYF.

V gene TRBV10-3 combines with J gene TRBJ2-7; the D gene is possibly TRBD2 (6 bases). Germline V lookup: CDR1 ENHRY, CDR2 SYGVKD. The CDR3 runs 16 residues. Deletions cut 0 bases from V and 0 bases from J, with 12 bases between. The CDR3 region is CAISESLALTSYEQYF. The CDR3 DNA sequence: TGTGCCATCAGTGAGTCGCTAGCGCTTACCTCCTACGAGCAGTACTTC.

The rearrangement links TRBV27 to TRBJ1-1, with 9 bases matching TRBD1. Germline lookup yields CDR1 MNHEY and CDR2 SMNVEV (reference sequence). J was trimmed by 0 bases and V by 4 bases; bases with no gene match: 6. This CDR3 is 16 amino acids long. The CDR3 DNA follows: TGTGCCAGCAGTTGGGATCGACAGGGGGTGAACACTGAAGCTTTCTTT. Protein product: CASSWDRQGVNTEAFF.

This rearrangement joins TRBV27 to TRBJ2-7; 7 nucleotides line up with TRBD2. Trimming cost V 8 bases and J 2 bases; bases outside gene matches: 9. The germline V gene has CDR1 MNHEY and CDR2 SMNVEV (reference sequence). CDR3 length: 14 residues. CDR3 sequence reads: CASGTGEGTYEQYF. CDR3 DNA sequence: TGTGCCAGCGGCACGGGGGAGGGAACCTACGAGCAGTACTTC.

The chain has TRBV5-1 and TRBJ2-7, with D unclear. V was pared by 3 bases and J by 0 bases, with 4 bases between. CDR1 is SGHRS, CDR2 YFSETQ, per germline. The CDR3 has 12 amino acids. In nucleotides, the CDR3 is TGCGCCAGCAGCTCCGTCTCCTACGAGCAGTACTTC. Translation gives CASSSVSYEQYF.

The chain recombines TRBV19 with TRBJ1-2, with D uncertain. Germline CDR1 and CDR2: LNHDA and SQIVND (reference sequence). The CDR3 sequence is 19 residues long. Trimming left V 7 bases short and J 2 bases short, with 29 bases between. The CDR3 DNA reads TGTGCCAGTACAAGTATTTACGGGGAAGGTAGCGAGTCCAACTATGGCTACACCTTC. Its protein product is CASTSIYGEGSESNYGYTF.